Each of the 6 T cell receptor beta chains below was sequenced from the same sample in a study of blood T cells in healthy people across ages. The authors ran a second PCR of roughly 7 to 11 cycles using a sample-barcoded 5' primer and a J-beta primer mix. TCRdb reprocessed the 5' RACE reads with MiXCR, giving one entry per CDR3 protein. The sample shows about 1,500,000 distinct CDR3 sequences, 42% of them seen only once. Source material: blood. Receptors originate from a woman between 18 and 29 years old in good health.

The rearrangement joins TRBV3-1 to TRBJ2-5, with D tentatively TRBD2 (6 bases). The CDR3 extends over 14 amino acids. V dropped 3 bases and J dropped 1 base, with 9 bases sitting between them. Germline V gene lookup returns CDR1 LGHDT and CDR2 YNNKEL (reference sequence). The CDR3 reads CASSQDYAQETQYF. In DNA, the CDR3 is TGTGCCAGCAGCCAGGACTACGCCCAAGAGACCCAGTACTTC.

In DNA, the CDR3 is TGCAGTGCCGCAAAGAATGTGGCAGGGGACAATGAGCAGTTCTTC. As protein: CSAAKNVAGDNEQFF. The V and J genes are TRBV20-1 and TRBJ2-1; a possible D gene is TRBD1 (6 bases). Trimming removed 6 bases at V and 5 bases at J, with 20 bases between. This CDR3 is 15 amino acids long. Germline CDR1 and CDR2: DFQATT and SNEGSKA (reference sequence).

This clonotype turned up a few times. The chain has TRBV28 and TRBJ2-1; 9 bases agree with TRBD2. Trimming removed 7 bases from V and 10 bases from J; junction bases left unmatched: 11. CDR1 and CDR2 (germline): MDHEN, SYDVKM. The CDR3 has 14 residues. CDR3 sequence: CASTEEAGGREQFF. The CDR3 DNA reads TGTGCCAGCACTGAAGAAGCGGGGGGCCGGGAGCAGTTCTTC.

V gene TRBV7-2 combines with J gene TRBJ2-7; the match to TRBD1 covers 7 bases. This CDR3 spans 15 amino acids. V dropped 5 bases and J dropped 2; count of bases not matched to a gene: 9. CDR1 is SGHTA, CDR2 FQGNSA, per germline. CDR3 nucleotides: TGTGCCAGCAGCCCCTCGACAGGGACGCCCTACGAGCAGTACTTC. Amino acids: CASSPSTGTPYEQYF. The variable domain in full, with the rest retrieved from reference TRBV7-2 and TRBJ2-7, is GAGVSQSPSNKVTEKGKDVELRCDPISGHTALYWYRQSLGQGLEFLIYFQGNSAPDKSGLPSDRFSAERTGGSVSTLTIQRTQQEDSAVYLCASSPSTGTPYEQYFGPGTRLTVT.

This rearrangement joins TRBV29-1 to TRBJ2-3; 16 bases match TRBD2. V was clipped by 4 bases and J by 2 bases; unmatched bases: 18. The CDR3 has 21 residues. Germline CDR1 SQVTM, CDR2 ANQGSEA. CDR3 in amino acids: CSVVGTSGRDTQRKYTDTQYF. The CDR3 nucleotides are TGCAGCGTTGTTGGGACTAGCGGGAGGGACACCCAAAGAAAATACACAGATACGCAGTATTTT.

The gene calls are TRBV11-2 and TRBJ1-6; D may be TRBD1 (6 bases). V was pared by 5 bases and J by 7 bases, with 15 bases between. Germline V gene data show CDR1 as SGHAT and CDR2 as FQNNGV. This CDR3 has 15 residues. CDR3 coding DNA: TGTGCCAGCAGCCTACAGGGAGGACCAAATTCACCCCTCCACTTT. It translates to CASSLQGGPNSPLHF.